The 2 T cell receptor beta chains below come from one sample, sequenced in a study of identical twins. One entry per CDR3 protein results from TCRdb running MiXCR on the 5' RACE reads. The sample has about 280,000 distinct CDR3 sequences; less than 9% are singletons. The data also belong to a second study, concerning yellow fever vaccine responses in identical twins.

Sequencing used memory (CD45RO+) T cells sorted from blood. The receptor set was obtained from a woman in her late teens or twenties in good health.

This clonotype has just a few counts. This may be a read error, as it is one base from a much larger clone. The gene calls are TRBV12-3 or TRBV12-4 and TRBJ2-5; D gene unclear. V lost 5 bases to trimming and J lost 2 bases, with 6 bases between them. The length of the CDR3 is 12 residues. The CDR3 nucleotides read TGTGCCAGCAGTATCTTACAAGAGACCCAGTACTTC. It translates to CASSILQETQYF.

This clonotype was counted only a few times. The chain combines TRBV15 with TRBJ1-2; D unclear. Trimming took 0 bases from V and 3 from J, leaving 8 bases between them. CDR1 and CDR2 from the germline V gene are LNHNV and YYDKDF (reference sequence). The CDR3 is made up of 14 amino acids. CDR3 in DNA: TGTGCCACCAGCAGAGAATCAAGGGACTATGGCTACACCTTC. This gives the protein CATSRESRDYGYTF.